Following are 17 T cell receptor beta chains from one sample sequenced in a study of vaccination effects on CD4 cells after COVID-19. The culture ran for approximately 11 days before CD4+ T cells were isolated. Produced via immunoSEQ multiplex PCR; TCRdb's table is partial and in-frame only. Among roughly 40,000 clones listed, 65% to 70% were seen once. These receptors have no identified antigens. Sequencing used CD4+ T cells from PBMCs cultured without peptide, obtained before COVID-19 vaccination. The receptor set was obtained from a human donor who received a COVID-19 vaccine.

The rearrangement links TRBV11-2 to TRBJ2-5, with TRBD2 matching 14 bases. This CDR3 is built from 18 residues. V shed 1 base and J 6 bases; nucleotides not matched to a gene: 10. CDR1 and CDR2 (germline): SGHAT, FQNNGV. DNA for the CDR3: TGTGCCAGCAGCTTAGGACTAGCGGGAGGGCCGGGGAGGAAGACCCAGTACTTC. Translated, it gives CASSLGLAGGPGRKTQYF.

The chain couples TRBV21-1 to TRBJ1-2. TRBV21-1 is described as a pseudogene. The CDR3 extends over 14 amino acids. For the CDR3, the DNA is TGTGCCAGCAGCAAAGAGGACCAGGGAGGGGGCTACACCTTC. Protein sequence: CASSKEDQGGGYTF.

This clone was seen a few times. The CDR3 DNA reads as TGTGCCAGCAGTAACGGGGTTCCTACCTCCTACGAGCAGTACTTC. Encoded protein: CASSNGVPTSYEQYF. V gene TRBV27 combines with J gene TRBJ2-7, with D tentatively TRBD2 (5 bases). CDR1 and CDR2 from the germline V gene are MNHEY and SMNVEV (reference sequence). V lost 5 bases, J lost 0 bases, and 14 bases lay in between. The CDR3 spans 15 residues.

The gene calls are TRBV2 and TRBJ1-1; no firm D call. The CDR3 has 13 amino acids. Germline V gene sequence: CDR1 SNHLY, CDR2 FYNNEI. The V gene lost 11 bases and the J gene lost 1 base, with 14 bases spanning the gap. The CDR3 loop reads CAGRTEENTEAFF. In DNA form, the CDR3 reads TGTGCCGGAAGGACGGAAGAGAACACTGAAGCTTTCTTT. Based on the CDR3 plus reference TRBV2 and TRBJ1-1, the full variable domain is EPEVTQTPSHQVTQMGQEVILRCVPISNHLYFYWYRQILGQKVEFLVSFYNNEISEKSEIFDDQFSVERPDGSNFTLKIRSTKLEDSAMYFCAGRTEENTEAFFGQGTRLTVV.

Only a few counts were recorded for this clone. The chain couples TRBV19 to TRBJ2-1, with D tentatively TRBD2 (6 bases). With 7 bases removed from V and 0 bases from J, the gap between germline ends came to 13 bases. Per the germline V gene, CDR1 is LNHDA and CDR2 is SQIVND (reference sequence). The CDR3 totals 15 residues. The CDR3 nucleotides read TGTGCCAGTAAGTCGCTAGCGCACTCCTACAATGAGCAGTTCTTC. Translated, it gives CASKSLAHSYNEQFF.

A few counts support this clone. The rearrangement links TRBV12-3 or TRBV12-4 to TRBJ1-3; D gene unclear. The CDR3 covers 13 residues. The V gene lost 2 bases and the J gene lost 4 bases, with 6 bases spanning the gap. The CDR3 region is CASSLSGGNTIYF. Here the CDR3 DNA reads TGTGCCAGCAGTTTATCGGGGGGAAACACCATATATTTT.

The chain carries TRBV6-5 and TRBJ1-1; D gene ambiguous. This CDR3 contains 14 residues. In germline, CDR1 is MNHEY, CDR2 SVGAGI. Trimming shortened V by 5 bases and J by 7 bases, and 17 bases separated the two germline ends. The CDR3, as DNA: TGTGCCAGCAGTCCTCTTACATCGGGGAGTGAAGCTTTCTTT. Translating gives CASSPLTSGSEAFF.

By share of the sample, this clone is medium-sized. This sequence joins TRBV19 and TRBJ2-1; D is undetermined. V was trimmed by 7 bases and J by 1 base, leaving 11 bases between them. Germline V CDR1 and CDR2: LNHDA, SQIVND (reference sequence). The CDR3 spans 14 residues. In DNA, the CDR3 is TGTGCCAGTATAGCCGGGCCATCCTACAATGAGCAGTTCTTC. This sequence encodes CASIAGPSYNEQFF.

Here the CDR3 reads CASRSAGLADNEQFF. The CDR3 nucleotides are TGCGCCAGCAGATCGGCGGGACTAGCGGATAATGAGCAGTTCTTC. This sequence joins TRBV5-1 and TRBJ2-1, with TRBD2 matching over 11 bases. J was trimmed by 7 bases and V by 5 bases; bases with no gene match: 8. The CDR3 consists of 15 residues. Germline CDR1 SGHRS, CDR2 YFSETQ.

A few counts support this clone. This chain uses TRBV5-8 with TRBJ1-2; 7 bases map to TRBD1. J was trimmed by 5 bases and V by 4 bases; bases with no gene match: 11. CDR3 length equals 15 residues. Looked up from germline, CDR1 is SGHTS and CDR2 is YDEGEE. The chain's CDR3 is CASSGGDRDSYGYTF. In DNA, the CDR3 is TGTGCCAGCAGCGGGGGAGACCGGGACAGTTATGGCTACACCTTC.

This clone appeared once. The chain joins TRBV18 to TRBJ1-3; D ambiguous. CDR3 length: 15 residues. Germline V gives CDR1 KGHSH, CDR2 LQKENI. V was trimmed by 6 bases and J by 2 bases, leaving 14 bases between them. The DNA for the CDR3 is TGTGCCAGCTCGACAATTTCCATTACTGGAAACACCATATATTTT. This codes for CASSTISITGNTIYF.

This chain joins TRBV5-1 and TRBJ2-2; a weak D match, TRBD2 (5 bases). V lost 0 bases to trimming and J lost 4 bases, with 16 bases between them. Germline V lookup: CDR1 SGHRS, CDR2 YFSETQ. This CDR3 region has 17 residues. CDR3 in DNA: TGCGCCAGCAGCTTGGGGGAGAAGACTCACACCACCGGGGAGCTGTTTTTT. It encodes CASSLGEKTHTTGELFF.

The rearrangement joins TRBV5-1 to TRBJ2-1; TRBD2 agrees at 8 bases. Trimming cost V 4 bases and J 6 bases; bases outside gene matches: 6. Germline values: CDR1 SGHRS, CDR2 YFSETQ. The CDR3 totals 14 residues. The CDR3 region has the DNA TGCGCCAGCAGCCGGATAGCGGGGTCCAATGAGCAGTTCTTC. Translating it yields CASSRIAGSNEQFF.

V usage is TRBV11-2 and J usage is TRBJ2-6; no definite D call. The ends were cut back, 5 bases at V and 3 bases at J, with 5 bases in the middle. Germline V CDR1 and CDR2: SGHAT, FQNNGV. CDR3 length equals 13 residues. The CDR3 loop reads CASSAIGANVLTF. CDR3 DNA sequence: TGTGCCAGCAGCGCAATTGGGGCCAACGTCCTGACTTTC.

The rearrangement joins TRBV24-1 to TRBJ2-5, with D possibly TRBD1 on 6 matching bases. CDR1 is KGHDR and CDR2 is SFDVKD in the germline V gene. Trimming took 4 bases from V and 1 from J, leaving 9 bases between them. CDR3 size: 14 residues. The CDR3 region has the DNA TGTGCCACCAGTGAACCGACAGGCCAAGAGACCCAGTACTTC. Its protein is CATSEPTGQETQYF.

The chain joins TRBV7-8 to TRBJ2-7, with 9 bases lining up with TRBD1. Losses at the gene ends were 5 bases for V and 3 bases for J; bases not matched to a gene: 17. The CDR3 runs to 18 residues. CDR1 SGHVS and CDR2 FQNEAQ come from the germline V gene. Here the CDR3 DNA reads TGTGCCAGCAGCGCAAGGCCCCTGGGGACAGGGATATTCTACGAGCAGTACTTC. It is translated as CASSARPLGTGIFYEQYF.

V gene TRBV6-1 combines with J gene TRBJ1-5; D is uncertain. The germline V gene has CDR1 MNHNS and CDR2 SASEGT. The CDR3 extends over 16 amino acids. Trimming pared 2 bases from V and 0 bases from J, leaving 11 bases between. The DNA for the CDR3 is TGTGCCAGCAGTGAACTTGGGCGGGTTAGCAATCAGCCCCAGCATTTT. It specifies CASSELGRVSNQPQHF.